What follows are 17 T cell receptor beta chains derived from one specimen sequenced in a study of Ad26.COV2.S vaccination and SARS-CoV-2 variants. Treatment in this sample: over 15 received Ad26.COV2.S at low or high dose, single or two shots; about five received placebo; per-sample allocation not given. Sampling occurred on day 63 after the first vaccine or placebo injection. Repertoires were generated with immunoSEQ multiplex PCR, while TCRdb's copy carries only in-frame clones and drops some. The data contain approximately 460,000 clones, roughly nine tenths of them singletons. The sequences come from peripheral blood, collected in a trial of Ad26.COV2.S vaccine versus placebo. All receptors derive from a person between 18 and 65 years old who received the Ad26.COV2.S COVID-19 vaccine or a placebo.

This clone was found a few times. This chain connects TRBV9 to TRBJ2-1, with D perhaps TRBD2 (6 bases). The CDR3 consists of 13 residues. The germline V gene has CDR1 SGDLS and CDR2 YYNGEE. Trimming took 4 bases from V and 9 from J, leaving 14 bases between them. CDR3 nucleotide sequence: TGTGCCAGCAGCCCACGAATGGGGGGTGAGCAGTTCTTC. Translated: CASSPRMGGEQFF.

The rearrangement links TRBV7-9 to TRBJ1-2, with 9 bases aligning to TRBD1. The V gene's germline CDR1 is SEHNR and CDR2 FQNEAQ (reference sequence). The CDR3 length is 14 residues. J gave up 2 bases and V 7 bases, and 5 bases lay outside the gene matches. DNA of the CDR3: TGTGCCAGCACTGGACAGGGGCGCAACTATGGCTACACCTTC. Amino acids: CASTGQGRNYGYTF.

The chain employs TRBV5-1 and TRBJ2-5, with D perhaps matching TRBD2 (6 bases). The CDR3 is 15 residues long. In germline, CDR1 is SGHRS, CDR2 YFSETQ. The V end lost 4 bases, the J end lost 1 base, and 14 bases lay between the germline ends. The CDR3 region is CASSPGDSIQETQYF. CDR3 DNA: TGCGCCAGCAGCCCGGGAGACAGCATCCAAGAGACCCAGTACTTC.

This clone was recorded a few times. The J gene is TRBJ2-7, the V gene TRBV2; D is tentatively TRBD1 or TRBD2 (5 bases each). The germline CDR1 and CDR2 sequences are SNHLY and FYNNEI. Deletions cut 6 bases from V and 6 bases from J, with 15 bases between. The CDR3 extends over 13 amino acids. This CDR3 reads CASRRGTLGEQYF. CDR3 coding DNA: TGTGCCAGCAGGAGGGGAACCCTGGGCGAGCAGTACTTC. Combining the CDR3 with reference TRBV2 and TRBJ2-7 gives the whole variable domain EPEVTQTPSHQVTQMGQEVILRCVPISNHLYFYWYRQILGQKVEFLVSFYNNEISEKSEIFDDQFSVERPDGSNFTLKIRSTKLEDSAMYFCASRRGTLGEQYFGPGTRLTVT.

This sequence joins TRBV5-5 and TRBJ2-5, with 12 nucleotides matching TRBD2. V trimming: 1 base; J trimming: 5 bases; junction bases outside the gene matches: 9. This CDR3 is built from 17 residues. Germline CDR1 reads SGHKS; CDR2 reads YYEKEE (reference sequence). Written as DNA, the CDR3 is TGTGCCAGCAGCTTGCCGACTAGCGGGAGCGTTGGGGAGACCCAGTACTTC. This gives the protein CASSLPTSGSVGETQYF.

This chain links TRBV7-9 with TRBJ2-5; D unresolved. V was cut by 0 bases and J by 2 bases, with 7 bases left in between. The CDR3 runs to 14 residues. In germline, CDR1 is SEHNR, CDR2 FQNEAQ (reference sequence). CDR3 DNA sequence: TGTGCCAGCAGCTTAGCAGGAGTTCAAGAGACCCAGTACTTC. It translates to CASSLAGVQETQYF.

This chain links TRBV7-8 with TRBJ1-4; D is possibly TRBD1 (6 bases). This CDR3 contains 15 residues. V was trimmed by 5 bases and J by 5 bases, leaving 15 bases between them. CDR1 is SGHVS and CDR2 is FQNEAQ in the germline V gene. The CDR3 DNA reads TGTGCCAGCAGCGGGCCGACAGGAACGAATGAAAAACTGTTTTTT. As protein: CASSGPTGTNEKLFF.

The chain recombines TRBV16 with TRBJ2-1, with D maybe TRBD2 (6 bases). The germline V gene encodes CDR1 KGHSY and CDR2 FQNENV. The V and J ends lost 4 bases and 5 bases respectively, with 21 bases between them. The length of the CDR3 is 17 residues. Here the CDR3 reads CASSLKSLAWGDNEQFF. The CDR3 DNA reads TGTGCCAGCAGCCTAAAATCACTAGCATGGGGAGACAATGAGCAGTTCTTC.

The chain combines TRBV6-5 with TRBJ1-2; a possible D gene is TRBD1 (6 bases). Trimming removed 5 bases at V and 4 bases at J, with 14 bases between. CDR3 size: 14 residues. Germline CDR1 is MNHEY and CDR2 is SVGAGI. The CDR3 sequence: CASSQGYWGYGYTF. In DNA, the CDR3 is TGTGCCAGCAGTCAGGGGTATTGGGGCTATGGCTACACCTTC.

The chain is built from TRBV28 and TRBJ2-7, with 9 bases matching TRBD2. The CDR3 loop spans 17 amino acids. The germline gives CDR1 MDHEN, CDR2 SYDVKM. V lost 1 base to trimming and J lost 4 bases; unmatched junction nucleotides: 11. CDR3 DNA sequence: TGTGCCAGCAGTTTATTAAGAATAGCGGGAGATTCTTACGAGCAGTACTTC. Translated: CASSLLRIAGDSYEQYF.

This chain uses TRBV27 with TRBJ1-1; D remains ambiguous. The CDR3 consists of 15 residues. Per germline, CDR1 MNHEY and CDR2 SMNVEV (reference sequence). V lost 8 bases, J lost 0 bases, and 16 bases lay in between. In DNA, the CDR3 is TGTGCCAGCCGTGACCCCTGGGGAGTGAACACTGAAGCTTTCTTT. Translating it yields CASRDPWGVNTEAFF.

V and J are TRBV7-2 and TRBJ2-1; D is ambiguous. This CDR3 region has 15 residues. V was shortened by 0 bases and J by 4 bases, with 10 bases between the two germline ends. Germline CDR1 is SGHTA and CDR2 is FQGNSA. The CDR3 DNA is TGTGCCAGCAGCTTAGCGGCGGAGATATACAATGAGCAGTTCTTC. The encoded protein is CASSLAAEIYNEQFF.

The chain joins TRBV6-2 or TRBV6-3 to TRBJ2-3; TRBD2 agrees at 11 bases. Germline assignment: CDR1 MNHEY and CDR2 SVGEGT. The CDR3 totals 17 residues. With 2 bases clipped from V and 0 bases from J, the junction kept 4 bases outside the gene matches. The CDR3 here is CASSYASGGPSTDTQYF. CDR3 nucleotide sequence: TGTGCCAGCAGTTACGCTAGCGGGGGGCCAAGCACAGATACGCAGTATTTT.

The V call is TRBV7-9, the J call TRBJ2-7; TRBD2 aligns across 8 bases. The V segment lost 6 bases and the J segment 7 bases; nucleotides outside the gene matches: 11. The CDR3 spans 14 residues. The germline gives CDR1 SEHNR, CDR2 FQNEAQ (reference sequence). The CDR3 DNA follows: TGTGCCAGCAGTCCTTCCGGGACTAGTCGAGAGCAGTACTTC. Protein product: CASSPSGTSREQYF.

V usage is TRBV28 and J usage is TRBJ2-3; 8 bases are shared with TRBD1. Losses at the gene ends were 6 bases for V and 0 bases for J; bases not matched to a gene: 5. CDR3 length: 15 amino acids. CDR1 is MDHEN, CDR2 SYDVKM, per germline. This CDR3 is CASSAQGESTDTQYF. DNA for the CDR3: TGTGCCAGCAGCGCACAGGGGGAGAGCACAGATACGCAGTATTTT.

This sequence joins TRBV18 and TRBJ1-6; unclear D gene. The CDR3 is 13 residues long. The germline V gene encodes CDR1 KGHSH and CDR2 LQKENI. Trimming stripped 6 bases from V and 8 bases from J, with 11 bases between. CDR3 in DNA: TGTGCCAGCTCCACCAATAAAGATTCACCCCTCCACTTT. This gives the protein CASSTNKDSPLHF.

J is TRBJ1-2 and V is TRBV11-1, with a possible D match to TRBD1 (5 bases). CDR1 and CDR2 (germline): SGHAT, FQDESV (reference sequence). Trimming took off 5 bases at V and 2 bases at J, with 12 bases between the two ends. The length of the CDR3 is 14 residues. The CDR3 DNA reads TGTGCCAGCAGCGGTATGGGGGGGAACTATGGCTACACCTTC. Residues: CASSGMGGNYGYTF.